The 4 T cell receptor beta chains presented below share a single source sample, sequenced in a study of cytotoxic CD8 clonotypes in ibrutinib-treated CLL. The assay was immunoSEQ multiplex PCR, and TCRdb's table has in-frame clones only and misses some. The sample holds several thousand clones, over 55% seen once. Sequencing used PBMCs, obtained before ibrutinib treatment. The source is a human donor with chronic lymphocytic leukemia.

This rearrangement joins TRBV2 to TRBJ2-7; D gene ambiguous. V lost 7 bases and J lost 0, with 13 bases in between. The germline gives CDR1 SNHLY, CDR2 FYNNEI. There are 14 residues in the CDR3. The DNA of the CDR3 is TGTGCCAGCACGGGCGCAGTTCTCTCCTACGAGCAGTACTTC. Translating gives CASTGAVLSYEQYF.

This chain connects TRBV19 to TRBJ2-3, with 7 nucleotides matching TRBD1. The germline V gene has CDR1 LNHDA and CDR2 SQIVND (reference sequence). Trimming cost V 7 bases and J 0 bases; bases outside gene matches: 13. This CDR3 is built from 17 residues. Written as DNA, the CDR3 is TGTGCCAGTACCCCCGGGACAGTACCGTTTAGCACAGATACGCAGTATTTT. It encodes CASTPGTVPFSTDTQYF.

This clone came up a few times. The chain carries TRBV5-8 and TRBJ1-5, with a weak D call TRBD1 (5 bases). Trimming shortened V by 1 base and J by 1 base, and 12 bases separated the two germline ends. Germline V CDR1 and CDR2: SGHTS, YDEGEE. CDR3 length: 16 residues. The CDR3 region has the DNA TGTGCCAGCAGCTTGTCTCTCGCAGGGAGCAATCAGCCCCAGCATTTT. This encodes CASSLSLAGSNQPQHF.

This clone was seen more than once but under ten times. CDR3 sequence (DNA): TGTGCCTGGGCAACAGGGACGGGAAACACCATATATTTT. This sequence encodes CAWATGTGNTIYF. The chain employs TRBV30 and TRBJ1-3, with D perhaps TRBD1 (6 bases). Germline V gives CDR1 GTSNPN, CDR2 SVGIG (reference sequence). This CDR3 contains 13 residues. Trimming removed 5 bases from V and 4 bases from J, with 12 bases in between.